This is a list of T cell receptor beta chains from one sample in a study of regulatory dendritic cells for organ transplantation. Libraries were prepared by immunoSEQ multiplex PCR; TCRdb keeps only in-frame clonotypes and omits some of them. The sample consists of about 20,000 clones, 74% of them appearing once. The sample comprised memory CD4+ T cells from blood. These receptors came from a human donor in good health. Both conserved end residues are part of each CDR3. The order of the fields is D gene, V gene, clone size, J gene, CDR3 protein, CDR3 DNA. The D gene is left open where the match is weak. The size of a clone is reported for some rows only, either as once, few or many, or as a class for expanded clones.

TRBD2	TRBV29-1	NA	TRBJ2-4	CSVRTGGGAGGEWLAKNIQYF	TGCAGCGTCCGAACCGGTGGGGGGGCCGGGGGGGAATGGCTGGCCAAAAACATTCAGTACTTC
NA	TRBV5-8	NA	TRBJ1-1	CASSLTNQNTEAFF	TGTGCCAGCAGCCTCACTAACCAGAACACTGAAGCTTTCTTT
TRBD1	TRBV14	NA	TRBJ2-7	CASRRQGGTYEQYF	TGTGCCAGCAGGCGACAGGGTGGCACCTACGAGCAGTACTTC
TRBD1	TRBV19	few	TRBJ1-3	CARTLPGTGTPGNTIYF	TGTGCCAGGACCCTCCCCGGGACAGGTACCCCTGGAAACACCATATATTTT
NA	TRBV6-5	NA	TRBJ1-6	CASKEGPINSPLHF	TGTGCCAGCAAGGAGGGCCCTATTAATTCACCCCTCCACTTT
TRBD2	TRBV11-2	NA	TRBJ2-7	CASSGLVDYEQYF	TGTGCCAGCAGCGGACTAGTTGACTACGAGCAGTACTTC
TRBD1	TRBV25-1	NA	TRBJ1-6	CASMTGYSPLHF	TGTGCCAGCATGACAGGGTACTCACCCCTCCACTTT
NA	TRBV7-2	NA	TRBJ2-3	CASSPARGGLTDTQYF	TGTGCCAGCAGCCCCGCTAGGGGGGGCTTAACAGATACGCAGTATTTT
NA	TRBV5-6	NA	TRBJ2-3	CASSLRGGVTDTQYF	TGTGCCAGCAGCCTGAGGGGGGGGGTAACAGATACGCAGTATTTT
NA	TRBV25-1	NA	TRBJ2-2	CASSRSSATGELFF	TGTGCCAGCAGTCGGAGTAGCGCCACCGGGGAGCTGTTTTTT
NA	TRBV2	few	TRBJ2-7	CASNRETYEQYF	TGTGCCAGCAACAGGGAGACCTACGAGCAGTACTTC
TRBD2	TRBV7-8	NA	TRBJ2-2	CASSPSGLPNTGELFF	TGTGCCAGCAGCCCCTCGGGACTACCGAACACCGGGGAGCTGTTTTTT
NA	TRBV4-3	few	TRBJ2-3	CASSLDTRTDTQYF	TGCGCCAGCAGCCTCGATACCCGGACAGATACGCAGTATTTT
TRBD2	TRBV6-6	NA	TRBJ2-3	CASSSSGGWTDTQYF	TGTGCCAGCAGTTCAAGCGGGGGTTGGACAGATACGCAGTATTTT